This T cell receptor (beta chain) was sequenced during a study of T cells after yellow fever vaccination. The V and J ends lost 10 bases and 0 bases, in that order; junction bases with no gene match: 13. Germline CDR1 LGHDT, CDR2 YNNKEL (reference sequence). The CDR3 totals 18 residues. For TCR, cDNA came from 5'RACE template switching, which added a universal primer site and UMIs. TCRdb recomputed calls from the 5' RACE reads with MiXCR, one row per CDR3 protein. Of 500,000 to 650,000 distinct CDR3 sequences listed, about a sixth are singletons. Sequenced here: PBMCs, sampled 5 days after the first yellow fever vaccination. V is TRBV3-1 and J is TRBJ2-6; 9 bases are a match to TRBD2. The receptor was derived from a man between 18 and 35 years old who received the YFV17D yellow fever vaccine. CDR3 nucleotide sequence: TGTGCCATCAGTTTGCGGGGGGGGTCGATCTCTGGGGCCAACGTCCTGACTTTC. Its translation: CAISLRGGSISGANVLTF.